A selection of T cell receptor beta chains follows, all from one sample in a study of OX40 agonist ivuxolimab in advanced cancers. TCRdb's copy holds only in-frame clones and misses some; the assay was immunoSEQ multiplex PCR. Of tens of thousands of clones in the sample, 80% were seen once. The input for sequencing was CD4+ or CD8+ T cells sorted from blood, taken in a trial of the OX40 agonist ivuxolimab. These receptors were obtained from an adult with an advanced solid tumor such as melanoma, head and neck, liver or kidney cancer. Both conserved end residues are part of each CDR3. Fields, in order: V gene, CDR3 protein.

>TRBV6-5
CASTHSDQPQHF
>TRBV15
CATSRDRWAEKQYF
>TRBV5-4
CASSDSSGGGYEQYF
>TRBV7-9
CASSPKWADTQYF
>TRBV7-9
CASSFVGRNQPQHF
>TRBV7-2
CASSRDGGGTDTQYF
>TRBV11-2
CASSARTQVTGELFF
>TRBV7-2
CASSPGTVGQPQHF
>TRBV18
CASSPGTGGTDTQYF
>TRBV19
CASSIFPRDRGRQPQHF
>TRBV6-5
CASSTPGGDTQYF
>TRBV12-5
CASGQGTIYEQYF
>TRBV2
CASSVRDGNYQPQHF
>TRBV10-3
CAISEPGLAGEQFF
>TRBV11-2
CASSLPGSPSYF
>TRBV5-1
CASSLISSNYGYTF
>TRBV6-1
CASSGQAQETQYF
>TRBV11-3
CASSLVGAGTQYF
>TRBV4-3
CASSQSGTSGNLFTDTQYF
>TRBV10-3
CAIFRQGSGYTF
>TRBV19
CASSREGEAFF
>TRBV5-4
CASSLTSRIDEQYF
>TRBV28
CASSRVPPNEQFF
>TRBV4-3
CASSQVRLRPRQGNTEAFF
>TRBV5-5
CASSSYWTFNTEAFF
>TRBV5-1
CASSLAGQEAFF
>TRBV19
CASSEGFNEKLFF
>TRBV28
CASNTQGGNEQYF
>TRBV2
CASTPRQGSEAFF
>TRBV7-2
CASSQGTNDVVRYNEQFF
>TRBV2
CASIKGGSTDTQYF
>TRBV5-4
CASSFPSGQVPEQFF
>TRBV12-5
CASGLTEGSQPQHF
>TRBV28
CASTGASSGANVLTF
>TRBV2
CASSGGVNTEAFF
>TRBV11-1
CASSSQGSGVEQFF
>TRBV15
CATSSDSAGGYYEQYF
>TRBV29-1
CSVEGGTGGPYEQYF